The sequence of this T cell receptor beta chain was determined in a study of T cell responses to AZD1222 COVID-19 vaccine. Overall study findings and caveats: As reported, nearly half of all spike-specific TCRs target variant regions that are unmutated.

The method was immunoSEQ multiplex PCR; TCRdb's version includes in-frame clones alone and lacks a portion of them. The table has about 140,000 clones, approximately 92% seen once. Points on this clone: What it recognizes is unknown.

Germline values: CDR1 LGHNT, CDR2 FRNRAP. Losses at the gene ends were 0 bases for V and 3 bases for J; bases not matched to a gene: 4. The CDR3 covers 15 residues. This receptor was obtained from an adult who received the AZD1222 COVID-19 vaccine. The rearrangement joins TRBV12-5 to TRBJ1-1; 7 bases are a match to TRBD1. The sample here was peripheral blood, taken 28 days after the second AZD1222 dose. The CDR3, as DNA: TGTGCTAGTGGTTTGGTACGACAGGGCTACACTGAAGCTTTCTTT. It specifies CASGLVRQGYTEAFF.